These T cell receptor beta chains were read from a single sample in a study of cytomegalovirus exposure and HLA in healthy donors. Produced via immunoSEQ multiplex PCR; TCRdb's table is partial and in-frame only. Among about 170,000 clones listed, less than 90% were seen once. Material for sequencing was PBMCs. These receptors all come from a woman under 30 in good health and CMV-seronegative. Both conserved end residues are part of each CDR3. A D gene is named only where the DNA matches it firmly. A row's size may be missing; if present it is once, few, many or a size class.

>NA|TRBJ1-2|NA|TRBV4-1
CASSQDLRGYTF
TGCGCCAGCAGCCAAGATCTCCGGGGCTACACCTTC
>TRBD2|TRBJ2-5|once|TRBV13
CASSLAGVIQETQYF
TGTGCCAGCAGCCTAGCGGGGGTAATCCAAGAGACCCAGTACTTC
>TRBD1|TRBJ2-3|NA|TRBV6-1
CASRETGASLIDTQYF
TGTGCCAGCAGGGAAACAGGGGCCAGCCTCATAGATACGCAGTATTTT
>NA|TRBJ2-5|NA|TRBV9
CAGSQGGPEETQYF
TGTGCCGGGTCCCAGGGGGGCCCGGAAGAGACCCAGTACTTC
>TRBD1|TRBJ1-5|NA|TRBV6-5
CASSYSTGGQPQHF
TGTGCCAGCAGTTACTCGACAGGGGGGCAGCCCCAGCATTTT
>NA|TRBJ2-7|NA|TRBV2
CASSERGERIYEQYF
TGTGCCAGCAGTGAAAGAGGAGAAAGGATCTACGAGCAGTACTTC
>TRBD1|TRBJ2-7|NA|TRBV29-1
CSVLRDRGSYEQYF
TGCAGCGTTCTCCGGGACAGGGGATCATACGAGCAGTACTTC
>TRBD1|TRBJ1-5|NA|TRBV10-3
CAIGQGARNNQPQHF
TGTGCCATTGGACAGGGGGCTCGGAACAATCAGCCCCAGCATTTT
>NA|TRBJ2-6|NA|TRBV29-1
CSVIGRRFSGANVLTF
TGCAGCGTTATTGGGCGAAGGTTTTCTGGGGCCAACGTCCTGACTTTC
>NA|TRBJ2-2|NA|TRBV19
CASQTDGTTGELFF
TGTGCCAGTCAGACAGACGGGACAACCGGGGAGCTGTTTTTT
>TRBD1|TRBJ2-7|NA|TRBV12-5
CASGARDRALSYEQYF
TGTGCTAGTGGTGCCCGGGACAGGGCTCTCTCCTACGAGCAGTACTTC
>NA|TRBJ2-3|NA|TRBV15
CATTRFADTQYF
TGTGCCACCACCCGTTTCGCGGATACGCAGTATTTT
>TRBD1|TRBJ2-7|NA|TRBV5-1
CASSRTGTYEQYF
TGCGCCAGCAGTAGGACAGGGACTTACGAGCAGTACTTC
>NA|TRBJ1-2|NA|TRBV4-3
CASSQDGSSYGYTF
TGCGCCAGCAGCCAAGATGGCTCTTCCTATGGCTACACCTTC
>TRBD1|TRBJ1-6|NA|TRBV30
CAWNQGGPYNSPLHF
TGTGCCTGGAATCAAGGGGGCCCCTATAATTCACCCCTCCACTTT
>TRBD1|TRBJ2-3|NA|TRBV2
CASSLTTTGDTQYF
TGTGCCAGCAGCCTCACCACGACAGGGGACACGCAGTATTTT
>TRBD1|TRBJ1-5|NA|TRBV29-1
CSVGGTGEASNQPQHF
TGCAGCGTCGGGGGGACAGGGGAAGCAAGCAATCAGCCCCAGCATTTT
>TRBD1|TRBJ2-1|NA|TRBV4-3
CASSQVQGAHEQFF
TGCGCCAGCAGCCAGGTACAGGGGGCCCATGAGCAGTTCTTC
>TRBD1|TRBJ2-5|NA|TRBV5-1
CASSLEGQGAKETQYF
TGCGCCAGCAGCTTGGAGGGACAGGGGGCGAAAGAGACCCAGTACTTC
>NA|TRBJ2-3|NA|TRBV5-1
CASSLYPEGTDTQYF
TGCGCCAGCAGCTTGTACCCTGAGGGCACAGATACGCAGTATTTT
>TRBD2|TRBJ2-1|NA|TRBV19
CASSASSGAYNEQFF
TGTGCCAGTAGTGCGTCTAGCGGGGCCTACAATGAGCAGTTCTTC
>TRBD2|TRBJ2-7|NA|TRBV6-5
CASSYSGGAHSYEQYF
TGTGCCAGCAGTTACTCGGGAGGGGCTCACTCCTACGAGCAGTACTTC
>NA|TRBJ2-7|NA|TRBV10-3
CAISESGGGRGDEQYF
TGTGCCATCAGTGAGTCAGGAGGAGGGCGGGGCGACGAGCAGTACTTC
>NA|TRBJ2-7|NA|TRBV5-1
CASSFNSYEQYF
TGCGCCAGCAGCTTTAACAGCTACGAGCAGTACTTC
>TRBD1|TRBJ1-3|NA|TRBV6-1
CASSAPGTGTGNTIYF
TGTGCCAGCAGTGCCCCCGGGACAGGGACCGGAAACACCATATATTTT
>NA|TRBJ2-5|NA|TRBV14
CASSQGLGETQYF
TGTGCCAGCAGCCAAGGGTTGGGCGAGACCCAGTACTTC
>TRBD1|TRBJ2-7|NA|TRBV5-1
CASSRGQGSSYEQYF
TGCGCCAGCAGCCGGGGACAGGGCAGCTCCTACGAGCAGTACTTC
>TRBD1|TRBJ2-3|NA|TRBV7-8
CASSLGGTGATDTQYF
TGTGCCAGCAGCTTAGGGGGGACAGGGGCCACAGATACGCAGTATTTT
>NA|TRBJ2-7|NA|TRBV5-8
CASRGVAYYEQYF
TGTGCCAGCAGAGGGGTAGCATACTACGAGCAGTACTTC